This T cell receptor beta chain was captured in a study of blood T cells in healthy people across ages (dated by TCRdb to about 2015). For the wider study: Template switching captured roughly one uniquely barcoded TCR beta cDNA molecule per two T cells in model experiments. Age-related changes in TCR beta repertoire diversity were measured in the study by deep sequencing normalized with unique cDNA molecular identifiers. Four age groups were formed from the donors: young (average 16 years), middle-aged (approximately 40), aged (more than 55) and long-lived (more than 75). Donors of different ages were randomly distributed across sequencing lanes to avoid experimental bias. The study analyzed two additional independent replicas of 1 million unique cDNA reads from the same blood draw for two donors, one aged 18 to 30 and one aged 80 or older.

The roughly 39 donors, aged about 6 to 90 years, were systemically healthy Caucasian individuals from Russia. Roughly 10 milliliters of peripheral blood were collected from each donor into EDTA-treated Vacutainer tubes. Ficoll-Paque density-gradient centrifugation was used to isolate PBMCs, with at least 6.5 million per sample. Trizol reagent was used to extract total RNA from the PBMCs, yielding at least 5 micrograms per sample. For every donor, flow cytometry on a PBMC aliquot measured the percentage of naive CD45RAhigh/CD27high T cells. Library preparation employed 5' RACE. This sample was sequenced with an Illumina HiSeq 2500. A second PCR of about 7 to 12 cycles was performed with a sample-barcoded 5' primer and a J-beta primer mix. A template-switch 5' adaptor carrying 12 random nucleotides introduced a unique molecular identifier onto each TCR beta cDNA molecule. Each sample yielded at least 2.5 million CDR3-containing paired-end reads. First-strand cDNA was synthesized from all RNA with the Mint cDNA synthesis kit, primed by a TRBC-specific oligonucleotide. Following uracil-DNA glycosylase treatment, all cDNA underwent a first 18-cycle PCR with the universal primers M1SS and BC2_uni_R. In the paper's pipeline: For normalization, 1 million high-quality reads, each with a distinct molecular identifier, were randomly selected from each sample. Reads sharing molecular identifiers were discarded rather than binned into consensus sequences. MiTCR, with a Q25 quality threshold and the strictest error-elimination algorithm, was used for CDR3 identification, clonotype clustering and error correction. A nonparametric unseen species model with Euler transformation was used to estimate lower-bound total TCR beta diversity. TCRdb passed the public sequencing reads through fastp at Q25 and MiXCR, retaining productive beta sequences. Rows are unified per CDR3 protein, each entry keeping the most common DNA and genes. TCRdb's processing, not the study's, gives the V and J calls here. This sample lists around 500,000 distinct CDR3 sequences; around 50% were detected once. About 26% of the sample is taken by the ten largest.

This clonotype was detected ten times or more. The specificity of this receptor is unknown. No clone much larger than this one lies a single base away; base qualities are absent. Taken from cysteine to phenylalanine, the CDR3 has 16 residues. The read is trimmed to its CDR3 DNA, 48 bases read in frame from base 1. The germline V gene provides CDR1 SGHTA and CDR2 FQGNSA. The germline V end is reduced by 5 bases and the J end by 6 bases; junction bases left unmatched: 6. The paper as a whole reports these results and caveats: Estimates of total diversity based on one million sequenced T cells were regarded as lower bounds and as underestimates. Bulk unsorted PBMC profiling prevented conclusive comparison of naive and antigen-experienced compartments. Because donor CMV infection status was unknown, age-related changes in expanded clonotypes were potentially confounded. A strong correlation was found between observed TCR beta diversity and the percentage of naive T cells measured by flow cytometry. Compared with the aged group, the long-lived group had more naive CD4+ T cells, fewer expanded clones and increased TCR diversity, a pattern suggesting age selection. As age increased, observed TCR beta diversity per million T cells dropped in a roughly linear way, and a significant reduction was already evident by age about 40.

The V and J segments used are TRBV7-2 and TRBJ2-1, with 14 bases aligning to TRBD2. Sequencing was done on a sample of blood. This TCR was recovered from a man older than 75 in good health. In nucleotides, the sequence is TGTGCCAGCAGCCCCCTCGGACTAGCGGGAGGCAATGAGCAGTTCTTC. It encodes CASSPLGLAGGNEQFF.